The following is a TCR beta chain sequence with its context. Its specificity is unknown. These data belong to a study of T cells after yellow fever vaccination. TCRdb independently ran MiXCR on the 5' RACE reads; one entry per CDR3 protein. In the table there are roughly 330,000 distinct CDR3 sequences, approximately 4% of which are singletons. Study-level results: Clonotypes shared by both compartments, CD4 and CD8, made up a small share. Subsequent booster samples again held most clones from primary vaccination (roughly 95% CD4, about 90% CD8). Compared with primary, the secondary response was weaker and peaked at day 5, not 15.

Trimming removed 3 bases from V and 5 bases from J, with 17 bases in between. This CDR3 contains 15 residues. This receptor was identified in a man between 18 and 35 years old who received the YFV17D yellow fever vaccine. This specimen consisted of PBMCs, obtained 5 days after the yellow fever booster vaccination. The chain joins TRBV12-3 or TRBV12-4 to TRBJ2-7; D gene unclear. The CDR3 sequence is CASSFIREPGNEQYF. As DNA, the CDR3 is TGTGCCAGCAGTTTTATCCGAGAGCCTGGAAACGAGCAGTACTTC.